Sequencing of this TCR beta chain was carried out in a study of OX40 agonist ivuxolimab in advanced cancers. About the research overall: Every 2 weeks, patients got intravenous ivuxolimab at one of six dose levels (0.01-10 mg/kg). Dose-escalation patients' cancers were hepatocellular carcinoma, melanoma, renal cell or head and neck cancer.

On cycle 4 day 1 and cycle 7 day 1, as well as at baseline, blood was sampled. Libraries were prepared by immunoSEQ multiplex PCR; TCRdb keeps only in-frame clonotypes and omits some of them. The sample lists fewer than 90,000 clones, 85% occurring once. Germline CDR1 reads LNHDA; CDR2 reads SQIVND (reference sequence). The CDR3 covers 15 residues. The trim removed 10 bases at V and 1 base at J, leaving 6 bases unmatched. The TCR originated in an adult with an advanced solid tumor such as melanoma, head and neck, liver or kidney cancer. The source material was CD4+ or CD8+ T cells sorted from blood, sampled in a trial of the OX40 agonist ivuxolimab. The chain recombines TRBV19 with TRBJ1-6; 8 bases align to TRBD1. For the CDR3, the DNA is TGTGCCACCAGGAGGGACAGGTCCTATAATTCACCCCTCCACTTT. Protein product: CATRRDRSYNSPLHF. Full variable domain (rest looked up from reference TRBV19 and TRBJ1-6): DGGITQSPKYLFRKEGQNVTLSCEQNLNHDAMYWYRQDPGQGLRLIYYSQIVNDFQKGDIAEGYSVSREKKESFPLTVTSAQKNPTAFYLCATRRDRSYNSPLHFGNGTRLTVT.